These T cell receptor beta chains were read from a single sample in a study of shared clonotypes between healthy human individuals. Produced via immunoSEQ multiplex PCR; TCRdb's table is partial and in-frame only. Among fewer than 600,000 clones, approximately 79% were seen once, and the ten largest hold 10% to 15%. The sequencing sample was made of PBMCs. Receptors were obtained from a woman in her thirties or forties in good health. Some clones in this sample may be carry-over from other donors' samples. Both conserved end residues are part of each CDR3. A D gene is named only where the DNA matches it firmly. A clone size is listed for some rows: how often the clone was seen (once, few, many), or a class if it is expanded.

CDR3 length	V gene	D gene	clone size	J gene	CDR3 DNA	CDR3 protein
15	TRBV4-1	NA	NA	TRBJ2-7	TGCGCCAGCAGCCAAGATCAGTTCGTAGGCTACGAGCAGTACTTC	CASSQDQFVGYEQYF
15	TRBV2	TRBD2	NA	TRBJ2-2	TGTGCCAGCAGGGCGGTAGCGGGACACACCGGGGAGCTGTTTTTT	CASRAVAGHTGELFF
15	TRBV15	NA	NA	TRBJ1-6	TGTGCCACCAGCAGAGATCTGGCGGCGGGGTCACCCCTCCACTTT	CATSRDLAAGSPLHF
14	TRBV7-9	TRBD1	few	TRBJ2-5	TGTGCCAGCAGCAGACAGGGTTCGGCAGAGACCCAGTACTTC	CASSRQGSAETQYF
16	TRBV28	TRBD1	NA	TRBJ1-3	TGTGCCAGCAGTAACAACAGGGGGAAATCTGGAAACACCATATATTTT	CASSNNRGKSGNTIYF
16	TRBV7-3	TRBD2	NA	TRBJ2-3	TGTGCCAGCAGCCCATTTAGCGGGGGAAGCACAGATACGCAGTATTTT	CASSPFSGGSTDTQYF
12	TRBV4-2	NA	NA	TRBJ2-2	TGTGCCAGCAGCCAAGTTGGTTGGGGGCTGTTTTTT	CASSQVGWGLFF
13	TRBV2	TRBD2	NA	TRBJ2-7	TGTGCCAGCATGCCGGGGGGGCGCTACGAGCAGTACTTC	CASMPGGRYEQYF
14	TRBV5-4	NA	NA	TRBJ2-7	TGTGCCAGCAGCTCCGGACAGAACTACTACGAGCAGTACTTC	CASSSGQNYYEQYF
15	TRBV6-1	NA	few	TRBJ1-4	TGTGCCAGCAGACCATACGGGGGCAGGAATGAAAAACTGTTTTTT	CASRPYGGRNEKLFF
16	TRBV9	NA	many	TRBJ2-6	TGTGCCAGCAGCGTAACTCCCAGCTCTGGGGCCAACGTCCTGACTTTC	CASSVTPSSGANVLTF
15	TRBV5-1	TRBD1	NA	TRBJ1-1	TGCGCCAGCAGCGAACCGGGACAGGGGAGAACTGAAGCTTTCTTT	CASSEPGQGRTEAFF
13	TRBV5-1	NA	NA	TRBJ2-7	TGCGTTTCGGCACGGGACGGAGCCTACGAGCAGTACTTC	CVSARDGAYEQYF
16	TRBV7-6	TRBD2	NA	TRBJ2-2	TGTGCCAGCAGCTTATCACTAGCGGGAAGAACCGGGGAGCTGTTTTTT	CASSLSLAGRTGELFF
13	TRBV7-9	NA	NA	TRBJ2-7	TGTGCCAGCAGTTTACCCGACATCTACGAGCAGTACTTC	CASSLPDIYEQYF
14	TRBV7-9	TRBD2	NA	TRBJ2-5	TGTGCCAGCAGTCCTAGCGGGAGCTGGCAGACCCAGTACTTC	CASSPSGSWQTQYF
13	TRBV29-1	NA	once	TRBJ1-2	TGCAGCGTTGTAGGAACAGCTAACTATGGCTACACCTTC	CSVVGTANYGYTF
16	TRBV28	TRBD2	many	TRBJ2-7	TGTGCCAGCAGTTCCTTAGCGGGAGGGCCTATTTACGAGCAGTACTTC	CASSSLAGGPIYEQYF
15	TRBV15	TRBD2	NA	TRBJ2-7	TGTGCCACCAGCTTGCGGGGGGCTAGCTCCTACGAGCAGTACTTC	CATSLRGASSYEQYF
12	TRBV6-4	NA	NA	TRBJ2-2	TGTGCCAGCAGTGACAGTCCCGGGGAGCTGTTTTTT	CASSDSPGELFF
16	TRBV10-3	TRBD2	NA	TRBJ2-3	TGTGCCATCAGCTCCTCGACTAGCTACGGCACAGATACGCAGTATTTT	CAISSSTSYGTDTQYF
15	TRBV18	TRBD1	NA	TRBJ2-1	TGTGCCAGCTCACTCGGACAGGATTCCTACAATGAGCAGTTCTTC	CASSLGQDSYNEQFF
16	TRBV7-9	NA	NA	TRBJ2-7	TGTGCCAGCAGCTTAGATCGTGTGCACTATTCCTACGAGCAGTACTTC	CASSLDRVHYSYEQYF
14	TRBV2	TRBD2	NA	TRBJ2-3	TGTGCCAGCAGGGCCGGGACTAGGGTAGATACGCAGTATTTT	CASRAGTRVDTQYF